The 3 T cell receptor beta chains below were found in one sample sequenced in a study of cytomegalovirus exposure and HLA in healthy donors (dated by TCRdb to 2015 to 2018). Receptor libraries were prepared by the immunoSEQ multiplex PCR assay. Not all clones reach the TCRdb copy of this immuneACCESS table, which keeps in-frame sequences only. Checked studies attribute under half of the gap to unresolved V genes and leave the rest unexplained. Across this sample there are around 70,000 clones, with 94% seen only once. Of the sample, approximately 1.5% is held by the ten largest clones. The sample taken for sequencing was PBMCs. The receptors here all came from a man younger than 35 in good health and CMV-seropositive.

This clone has a handful of counts. The chain carries TRBV7-8 and TRBJ2-7; 9 nucleotides agree with TRBD1. This CDR3 comprises 14 residues. The germline V gene has CDR1 SGHVS and CDR2 FQNEAQ. The ends lost 6 bases at V and 6 bases at J; junction bases unmatched: 9. CDR3 protein: CASRAGTGKGEQYF. The CDR3 DNA follows: TGTGCCAGCAGGGCCGGGACAGGGAAGGGCGAGCAGTACTTC.

The rearrangement links TRBV5-1 to TRBJ2-5; D is perhaps TRBD1 (6 bases). V gave up 0 bases and J gave up 1 base, with 10 bases separating them. There are 15 residues in the CDR3. Germline lookup yields CDR1 SGHRS and CDR2 YFSETQ. This chain's CDR3 is CASSLGRGAQETQYF. Written as DNA, the CDR3 is TGCGCCAGCAGCTTGGGCAGGGGAGCCCAAGAGACCCAGTACTTC.

The chain links TRBV15 to TRBJ2-1, with D perhaps TRBD1 (5 bases). V was cut by 2 bases and J by 8 bases, with 10 bases left in between. This CDR3 contains 13 residues. CDR1 is LNHNV, CDR2 YYDKDF, per germline (reference sequence). CDR3 DNA sequence: TGTGCCACCAGCAGACGCAGGGAATATGAGCAGTTCTTC. Encoded protein: CATSRRREYEQFF.